This TCR beta chain is from a study of technical replicates of blood from four donors. The data were produced by immunoSEQ multiplex PCR, yet TCRdb's version contains in-frame clones alone and is incomplete. The sample shows fewer than 90,000 clones, around 94% of them seen only once. The CDR3 runs to 16 residues. The V and J ends lost 1 base and 4 bases, in that order; junction bases with no gene match: 6. Germline V lookup: CDR1 LNHNV, CDR2 YYDKDF (reference sequence). This TCR came from a human donor in good health. This chain uses TRBV15 with TRBJ2-1, with TRBD1 matching 8 bases. The specimen sequenced was T cells isolated from PBMCs. CDR3 in amino acids: CATSRGRDRQYNEQFF. The CDR3 DNA reads TGTGCCACCAGCAGAGGCCGGGACAGGCAATACAATGAGCAGTTCTTC.